These 3 T cell receptor beta chains originate from one sample sequenced in a study of cytomegalovirus exposure and HLA in healthy donors. Primers: 60 Vbeta forward and 13 Jbeta reverse. Data came from immunoSEQ multiplex PCR; TCRdb stores just in-frame clones and leaves some out. The sample has around 130,000 clones, around 83% seen once; the top ten hold around 3%. The source material was PBMCs. These receptors came from a young woman in good health and CMV-seropositive.

The rearrangement joins TRBV12-2 to TRBJ2-7; the table's D call, TRBD1, was not checked against the DNA. TRBV12-2 is shown as a pseudogene. This CDR3 spans 15 amino acids. CDR3 nucleotides: TGTGCAAGTCGCCAGACAGGGCGGAGGACCTACGAGCAGTACTTC. Translation: CASRQTGRRTYEQYF.

The V gene is TRBV29-1, the J gene TRBJ1-2; no firm D call. CDR1 and CDR2 from the germline V gene are SQVTM and ANQGSEA. The CDR3 runs 12 residues. The V and J ends lost 6 bases and 3 bases respectively, with 11 bases between them. As DNA, the CDR3 is TGCAGCGTCCTCCGGGGTTACTATGGCTACACCTTC. Amino acid sequence: CSVLRGYYGYTF.

V is TRBV18 and J is TRBJ2-7, with D tentatively TRBD2 (5 bases). The germline V and J ends were trimmed by 3 bases and 6 bases, with 9 bases remaining between them. Germline V gene sequence: CDR1 KGHSH, CDR2 LQKENI. The CDR3 is 12 amino acids. Written as DNA, the CDR3 is TGTGCCAGCTCACCTCGAGAGGGCGAGCAGTACTTC. This encodes CASSPREGEQYF.